The TCR beta chain described here comes from a study of CD8+ T cells in alopecia areata. Study-wide context: For 6 to 18 months, tofacitinib was taken, and 6 months off drug followed.

Treatment in this sample: oral pan-JAK inhibitor, 5-10 mg twice daily. In alopecia areata patients, both lesional scalp punch biopsies and peripheral blood were collected. This CDR3 comprises 13 residues. CDR1 and CDR2 from the germline V gene are SNHLY and FYNNEI. Trimming cost V 1 base and J 4 bases, with 7 bases left between them. Sequencing relied on a cDNA template that was reverse transcribed from extracted RNA. Using immunoSEQ multiplex PCR, the repertoire was profiled, and TCRdb retains in-frame clones only, with some absent. The sample has around 70,000 clones; over 25% are singletons. The TCR sequence derives from a human donor with alopecia areata. The source was CD8+ T cells sorted from blood, collected at week 4, from a patient treated with tofacitinib. The chain carries TRBV2 and TRBJ1-2, with D uncertain. The CDR3 DNA is TGTGCCAGCAGTGAAGGCGGGATCTATGGCTACACCTTC. Protein: CASSEGGIYGYTF.